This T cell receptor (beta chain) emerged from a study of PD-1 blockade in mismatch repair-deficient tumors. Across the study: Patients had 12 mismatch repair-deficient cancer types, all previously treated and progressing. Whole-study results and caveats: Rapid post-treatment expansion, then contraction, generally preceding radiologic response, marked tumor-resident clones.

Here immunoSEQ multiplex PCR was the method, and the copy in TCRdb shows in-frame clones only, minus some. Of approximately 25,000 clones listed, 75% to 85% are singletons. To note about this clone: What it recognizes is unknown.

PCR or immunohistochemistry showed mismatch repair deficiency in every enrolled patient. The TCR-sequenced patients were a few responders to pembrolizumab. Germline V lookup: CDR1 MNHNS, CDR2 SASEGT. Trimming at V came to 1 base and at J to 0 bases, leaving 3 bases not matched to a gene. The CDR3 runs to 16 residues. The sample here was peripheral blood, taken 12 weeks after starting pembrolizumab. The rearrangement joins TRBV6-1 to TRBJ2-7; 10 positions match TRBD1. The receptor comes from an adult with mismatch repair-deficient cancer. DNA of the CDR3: TGTGCCAGCAGTGAAGTGGGACAGGGGCTCTCCTACGAGCAGTACTTC. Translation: CASSEVGQGLSYEQYF.